This TCR beta chain stems from a study of beta chain features in type 1 diabetes. Study results and caveats: Type 1 diabetes patients had fewer VDJ junction insertions and more deletions. For Type 1 diabetes patients, all four CD4+ subsets carried TCRB CDR3s that were moderately but significantly shorter.

Investigators reverse transcribed all isolated RNA, so they sequenced expressed TCRB transcripts. The protocol was immunoSEQ multiplex PCR, while the TCRdb copy is restricted to in-frame clones and leaves out a portion. This table has about 140,000 clones, over 8% appearing once. CD45RO/CCR7/CD25/CD127/CD95/CD27 staining was used to isolate CD4+ naive, central memory, regulatory and stem cell-like memory cells by sorting. Notes on this clone: Antigen specificity is unknown.

The CDR3 covers 15 residues. In germline, CDR1 is SGHTA, CDR2 FQGNSA. V shed 4 bases, J shed 3 bases, and the junction held 7 bases outside the gene matches. The material sequenced was central memory CD4+ T cells from blood. This TCR derives from a woman between 40 and 55 years old in good health. The V gene is TRBV7-2, the J gene TRBJ1-2; TRBD1 aligns across 8 bases. The CDR3 DNA follows: TGTGCCAGCAGCTCCACCAGGGGGCGAGACTATGGCTACACCTTC. The encoded protein is CASSSTRGRDYGYTF. The variable domain in full, with the rest retrieved from reference TRBV7-2 and TRBJ1-2, is GAGVSQSPSNKVTEKGKDVELRCDPISGHTALYWYRQSLGQGLEFLIYFQGNSAPDKSGLPSDRFSAERTGGSVSTLTIQRTQQEDSAVYLCASSSTRGRDYGYTFGSGTRLTVV.